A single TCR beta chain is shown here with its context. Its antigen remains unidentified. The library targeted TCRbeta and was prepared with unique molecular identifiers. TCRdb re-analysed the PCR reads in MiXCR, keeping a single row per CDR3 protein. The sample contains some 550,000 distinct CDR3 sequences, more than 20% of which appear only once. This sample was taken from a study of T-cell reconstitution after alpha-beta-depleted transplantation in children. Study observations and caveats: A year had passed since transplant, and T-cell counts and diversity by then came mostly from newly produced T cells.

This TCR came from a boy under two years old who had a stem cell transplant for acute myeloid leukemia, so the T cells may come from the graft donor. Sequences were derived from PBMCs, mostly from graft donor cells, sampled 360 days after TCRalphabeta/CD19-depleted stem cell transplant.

The CDR3 sequence: CASSQGQSSYNSPLHF. The CDR3 coding sequence is TGCGCCAGCAGCCAGGGACAAAGCTCCTATAATTCACCCCTCCACTTT. The chain recombines TRBV5-1 with TRBJ1-6; TRBD1 might be the D (6 bases). The germline CDR1 and CDR2 sequences are SGHRS and YFSETQ. This CDR3 has 16 amino acids. V was clipped by 4 bases and J by 0 bases, with 11 bases between them. Combining the CDR3 with reference TRBV5-1 and TRBJ1-6 gives the whole variable domain KAGVTQTPRYLIKTRGQQVTLSCSPISGHRSVSWYQQTPGQGLQFLFEYFSETQRNKGNFPGRFSGRQFSNSRSEMNVSTLELGDSALYLCASSQGQSSYNSPLHFGNGTRLTVT.